This T cell receptor (beta chain) was sequenced for a study of cytomegalovirus exposure and HLA in healthy donors. This CDR3 is 16 amino acids long. The germline V gene has CDR1 ENHRY and CDR2 SYGVKD. V shed 0 bases, J shed 10 bases, and the junction held 11 bases outside the gene matches. This table comes from immunoSEQ multiplex PCR, and its TCRdb copy is limited to in-frame clones, with some not included. The data hold tens of thousands of clones, with 93% observed a single time. Sequencing was carried out using PBMCs. This receptor was taken from a woman aged 25 to 39 in good health and CMV-seronegative. V gene TRBV10-3 combines with J gene TRBJ2-1, with 8 nucleotides matching TRBD2. The CDR3, as DNA: TGTGCCATCAGTGAGTCTTTTTCGGGAGGGTCGTGGGAGCAGTTCTTC. It translates to CAISESFSGGSWEQFF.